This T cell receptor (beta chain) appears in the sequencing data of a study of graft-versus-host responses after intestinal transplantation. About this clone itself: Its target is unknown.

Sequenced by immunoSEQ multiplex PCR; TCRdb stores in-frame clones only, minus some. The sample records 30,000 to 45,000 clones, over 90% being singletons. Study-wide results and limits: The recipient marrow held GvH clones, and some of them showed up first in ileum or blood.

The CDR3 covers 13 residues. Per the germline V gene, CDR1 is MNHEY and CDR2 is SMNVEV (reference sequence). Trimming shortened V by 6 bases and J by 4 bases, and 10 bases separated the two germline ends. The rearrangement uses TRBV27 and TRBJ2-4; the D gene is possibly TRBD1 (5 bases). The source of this sequence is a human donor who was the organ donor for an intestinal transplant. The specimen was unstimulated CD8+ T cells sorted from spleen or lymph node cells, collected before transplant. DNA for the CDR3: TGTGCCAGCAGCCCAACAGGAAAAAACATTCAGTACTTC. Translation: CASSPTGKNIQYF.